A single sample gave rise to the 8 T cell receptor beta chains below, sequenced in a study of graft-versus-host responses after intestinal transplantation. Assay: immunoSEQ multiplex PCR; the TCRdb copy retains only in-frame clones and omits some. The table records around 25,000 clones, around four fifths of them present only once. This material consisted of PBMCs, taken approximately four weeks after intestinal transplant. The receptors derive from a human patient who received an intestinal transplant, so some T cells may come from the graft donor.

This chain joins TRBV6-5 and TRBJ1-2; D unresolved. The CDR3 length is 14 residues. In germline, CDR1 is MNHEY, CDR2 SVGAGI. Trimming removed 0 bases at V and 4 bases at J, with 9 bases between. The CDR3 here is CASSYSKTSYGYTF. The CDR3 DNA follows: TGTGCCAGCAGTTACTCGAAGACAAGCTATGGCTACACCTTC.

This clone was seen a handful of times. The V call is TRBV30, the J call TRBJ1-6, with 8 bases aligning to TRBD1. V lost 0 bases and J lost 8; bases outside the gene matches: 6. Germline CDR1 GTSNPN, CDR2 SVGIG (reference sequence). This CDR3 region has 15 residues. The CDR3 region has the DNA TGTGCCTGGAGTGTACGGGCAGGGGGCGATTCACCCCTCCACTTT. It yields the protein CAWSVRAGGDSPLHF.

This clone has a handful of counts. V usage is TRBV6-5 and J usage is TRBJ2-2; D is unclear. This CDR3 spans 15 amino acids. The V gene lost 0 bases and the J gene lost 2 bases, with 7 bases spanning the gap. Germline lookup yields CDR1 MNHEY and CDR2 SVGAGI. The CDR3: CASSYSDLNTGELFF. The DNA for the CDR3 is TGTGCCAGCAGTTACTCGGATCTCAACACCGGGGAGCTGTTTTTT.

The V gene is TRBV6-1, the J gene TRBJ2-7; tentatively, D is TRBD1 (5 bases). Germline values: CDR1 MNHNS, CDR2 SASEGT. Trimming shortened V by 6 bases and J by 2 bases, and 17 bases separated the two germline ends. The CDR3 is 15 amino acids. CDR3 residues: CASSDSQGSTYEQYF. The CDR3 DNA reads TGTGCCAGCAGCGACTCCCAGGGTAGTACCTACGAGCAGTACTTC.

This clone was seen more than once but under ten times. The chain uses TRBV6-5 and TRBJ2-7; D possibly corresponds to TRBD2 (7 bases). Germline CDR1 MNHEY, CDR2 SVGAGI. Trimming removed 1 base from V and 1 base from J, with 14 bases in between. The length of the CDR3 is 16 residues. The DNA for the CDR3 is TGTGCCAGCAGTTACTTGCGGGGGCGGGGGTCCTACGAGCAGTACTTC. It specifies CASSYLRGRGSYEQYF.

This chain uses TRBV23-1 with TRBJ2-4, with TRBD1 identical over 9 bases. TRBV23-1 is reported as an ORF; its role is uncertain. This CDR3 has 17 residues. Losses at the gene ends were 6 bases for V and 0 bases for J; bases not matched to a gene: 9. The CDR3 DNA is TGCGCCAGCAGAAAGAGGGACAGGGCTTTAGCCAAAAACATTCAGTACTTC. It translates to CASRKRDRALAKNIQYF.

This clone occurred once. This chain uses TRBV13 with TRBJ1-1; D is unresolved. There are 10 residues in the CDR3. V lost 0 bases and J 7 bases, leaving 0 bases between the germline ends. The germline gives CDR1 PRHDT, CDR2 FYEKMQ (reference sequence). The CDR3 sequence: CASSLGEAFF. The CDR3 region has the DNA TGTGCCAGCAGCTTAGGTGAAGCTTTCTTT.

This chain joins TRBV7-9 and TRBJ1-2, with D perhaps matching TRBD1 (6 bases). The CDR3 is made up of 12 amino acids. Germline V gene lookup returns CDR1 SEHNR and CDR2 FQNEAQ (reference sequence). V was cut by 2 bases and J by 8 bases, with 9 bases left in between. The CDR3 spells CASSLQGTGYTF. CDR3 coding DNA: TGTGCCAGCAGCTTACAGGGGACCGGCTACACCTTC.